These T cell receptor beta chains were read from a single sample in a study of T cells expressing NK-cell markers. TCRdb reprocessed the 5' RACE reads, keeping one entry per CDR3 protein, no DNA. The sample data list some 140,000 distinct CDR3 sequences. The specimen sequenced was blood T cells: a sorted CD56 or NKG2C T cell subset, CD4+ or CD8+ T cells, or bulk PBMC T cells (not recorded which). Receptors were obtained from a woman aged 45-65 years in good health. Each CDR3 is given with its conserved first and last residue. Each record gives: J gene, V gene, CDR3 protein.

>TRBJ2-1|TRBV25-1
CASSEGGSDEQFF
>TRBJ2-1|TRBV20-1
CSARDYRVSNEQFF
>TRBJ2-1|TRBV28
CASSLRVVYEQFF
>TRBJ2-2|TRBV15
CATSRGGLAGEAKELFF
>TRBJ2-1|TRBV20-1
CSARNPIKGSYNEQFF
>TRBJ2-3|TRBV2
CASSERASSTDTQYF
>TRBJ2-3|TRBV29-1
CSVLTGSVDTQYF
>TRBJ2-3|TRBV11-1
CASSLVGRPTDTQYF
>TRBJ2-7|TRBV7-6
CASSSPLDRGSYEQYF
>TRBJ1-4|TRBV7-9
CASSSRGPYNEKLFF
>TRBJ2-1|TRBV5-1
CASSLGWVEQFF
>TRBJ2-1|TRBV24-1
CATKGEGSYNEQFF